This TCR beta chain emerged from a study of blood T cell repertoires in COVID-19. Study at large: The analysed material was cDNA or gDNA that came from T cells, B-cell-depleted T cells, or PBMCs.

In the source study's methods: Amplified reference gene primers provided the basis for estimating nucleated cell counts. The protocol was immunoSEQ multiplex PCR, while the TCRdb copy is restricted to in-frame clones and leaves out a portion. The V and J calls and clone size were taken over from that table, and D and trimming were inferred from the DNA. The table lists about 190,000 clones, 78% of them singletons. Germline V gene data show CDR1 as WSHSY and CDR2 as SAAADI. CDR3 length: 13 amino acids. Trimming took 5 bases from V and 10 from J, leaving 18 bases between them. The clonotype was recovered from a woman aged 80 or over with active or convalescent COVID-19. The V call is TRBV10-2, the J call TRBJ2-7, with D possibly TRBD1 on 6 matching bases. Input material: peripheral blood. Here the CDR3 DNA reads TGCGCCAGCAGTCGGGACACTCTTTATCCTCAGTACTTC. As protein: CASSRDTLYPQYF.